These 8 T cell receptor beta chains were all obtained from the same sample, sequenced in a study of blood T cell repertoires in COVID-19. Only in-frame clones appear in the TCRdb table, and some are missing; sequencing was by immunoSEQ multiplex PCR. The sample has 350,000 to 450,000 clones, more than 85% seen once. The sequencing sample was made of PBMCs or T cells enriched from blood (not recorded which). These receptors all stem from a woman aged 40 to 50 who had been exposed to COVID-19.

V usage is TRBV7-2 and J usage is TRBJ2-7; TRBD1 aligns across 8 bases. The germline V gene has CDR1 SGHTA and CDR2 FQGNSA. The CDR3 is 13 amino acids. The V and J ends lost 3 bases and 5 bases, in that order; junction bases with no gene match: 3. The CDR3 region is CASSFAGGNEQYF. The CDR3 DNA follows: TGTGCCAGCAGCTTTGCAGGGGGCAACGAGCAGTACTTC.

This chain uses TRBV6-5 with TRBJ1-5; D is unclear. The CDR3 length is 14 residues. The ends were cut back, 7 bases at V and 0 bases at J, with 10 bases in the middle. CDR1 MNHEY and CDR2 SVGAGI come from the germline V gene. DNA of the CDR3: TGTGCCAGCACCCCACGGGGTAGCAATCAGCCCCAGCATTTT. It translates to CASTPRGSNQPQHF.

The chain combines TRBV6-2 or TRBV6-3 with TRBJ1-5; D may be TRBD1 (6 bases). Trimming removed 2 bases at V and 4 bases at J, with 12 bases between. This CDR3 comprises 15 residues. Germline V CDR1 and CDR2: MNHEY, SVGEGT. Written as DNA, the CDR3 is TGTGCCAGCAGTTACCCCCCCCAGGGGAATCAGCCCCAGCATTTT. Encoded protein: CASSYPPQGNQPQHF.

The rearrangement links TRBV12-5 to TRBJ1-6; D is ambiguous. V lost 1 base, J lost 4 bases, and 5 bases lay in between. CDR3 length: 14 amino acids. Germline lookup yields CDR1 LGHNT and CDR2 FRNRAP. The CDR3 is CASGLGDYNSPLHF. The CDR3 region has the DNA TGTGCTAGTGGTTTGGGAGATTATAATTCACCCCTCCACTTT.

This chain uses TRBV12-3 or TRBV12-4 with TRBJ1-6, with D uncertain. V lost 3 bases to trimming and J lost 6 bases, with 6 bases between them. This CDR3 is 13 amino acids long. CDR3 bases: TGTGCCAGCAGTTTCACAGTTAATTCACCCCTCCACTTT. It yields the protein CASSFTVNSPLHF.

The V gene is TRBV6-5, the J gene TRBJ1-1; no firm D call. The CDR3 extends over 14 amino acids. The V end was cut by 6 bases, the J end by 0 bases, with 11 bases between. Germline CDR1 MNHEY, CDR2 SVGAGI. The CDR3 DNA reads TGTGCCAGCAGGGTAGAGAGGATGAACACTGAAGCTTTCTTT. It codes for CASRVERMNTEAFF.

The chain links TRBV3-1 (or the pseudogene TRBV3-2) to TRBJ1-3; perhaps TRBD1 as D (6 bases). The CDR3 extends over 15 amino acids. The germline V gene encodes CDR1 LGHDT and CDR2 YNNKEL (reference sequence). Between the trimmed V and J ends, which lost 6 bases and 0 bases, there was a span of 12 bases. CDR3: CASSLDRSSGNTIYF. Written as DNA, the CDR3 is TGTGCCAGCAGTCTCGACAGGAGCTCTGGAAACACCATATATTTT.

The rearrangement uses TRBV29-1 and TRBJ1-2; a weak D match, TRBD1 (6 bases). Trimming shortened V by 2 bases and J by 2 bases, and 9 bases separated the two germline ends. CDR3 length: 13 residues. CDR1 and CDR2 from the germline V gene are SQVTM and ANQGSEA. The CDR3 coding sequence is TGCAGCGTTGAATCCACAGGGAACTATGGCTACACCTTC. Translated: CSVESTGNYGYTF.